This TCR beta chain was sequenced in a study of shared clonotypes between healthy human individuals. The study's findings and limits: Incomplete sequencing of sorted subsets was indicated by rarefaction despite large depth. Relative to memory subsets, naive subsets generally showed larger estimated richness.

The CDR3 length is 18 residues. V dropped 1 base and J dropped 4 bases, with 18 bases sitting between them. CDR1 and CDR2 from the germline V gene are SGHRS and YFSETQ. Using immunoSEQ multiplex PCR, the repertoire was profiled, and TCRdb retains in-frame clones only, with some absent. The sample lists millions of clones; about 92% were seen once. All donors qualified as healthy HIV-negative adults and had experienced no recent acute infections or vaccinations. About this clone: Its antigen is unknown.

This clonotype was obtained from a man between 18 and 35 years old in good health. V usage is TRBV5-1 and J usage is TRBJ2-6; no clear D gene. The sample taken for sequencing was naive CD4+ T cells sorted from blood. Documented subset: CD45RA+ positively selected. CDR3 in amino acids: CASSLFSVRAPGANVLTF. The CDR3 nucleotides read TGCGCCAGCAGCTTGTTTAGTGTAAGGGCCCCCGGGGCCAACGTCCTGACTTTC. The complete variable domain, with remaining parts taken from reference TRBV5-1 and TRBJ2-6, reads KAGVTQTPRYLIKTRGQQVTLSCSPISGHRSVSWYQQTPGQGLQFLFEYFSETQRNKGNFPGRFSGRQFSNSRSEMNVSTLELGDSALYLCASSLFSVRAPGANVLTFGAGSRLTVL.